The sequence of this TCR beta chain was determined in a study of monozygotic twins with inflammatory bowel disease. This CDR3 region has 14 residues. Germline V gives CDR1 LGHNA, CDR2 YSLEER. TCRdb re-called the 5' RACE reads and shows each CDR3 protein once, DNA omitted. This table lists about 380,000 distinct CDR3 sequences. This clonotype was obtained from a human donor with ulcerative colitis or Crohn's disease, or a healthy co-twin of an affected twin (not recorded which). V is TRBV4-3 and J is TRBJ2-3; with no DNA, the TCRdb D assignment of TRBD1 cannot be verified. Sequencing input: blood. The CDR3 region is CASSQGGNTDTQYF.